This TCR beta chain originates from a study of memory CD4+ T cells and cytomegalovirus serostatus. This clone qualifies as medium-sized. The data were produced by immunoSEQ multiplex PCR, yet TCRdb's version contains in-frame clones alone and is incomplete. Seen here are over 50,000 clones, roughly 79% observed once, and the top ten hold about 1.5%. The sort gate was single viable CD3+CD4+CD8-CD45RO+ cells for memory CD4+ T cells. Germline V gene data show CDR1 as MDHEN and CDR2 as SYDVKM. The CDR3 is made up of 13 amino acids. V shed 3 bases and J shed 0 bases, with 6 bases lying between them. This clonotype was obtained from an adult in good health and CMV-seronegative. This chain joins TRBV28 and TRBJ2-7; D unresolved. Source material: memory CD4+ T cells from blood. CDR3 loop: CASSLVTSYEQYF. The CDR3 DNA reads as TGTGCCAGCAGTTTGGTGACCTCCTACGAGCAGTACTTC.